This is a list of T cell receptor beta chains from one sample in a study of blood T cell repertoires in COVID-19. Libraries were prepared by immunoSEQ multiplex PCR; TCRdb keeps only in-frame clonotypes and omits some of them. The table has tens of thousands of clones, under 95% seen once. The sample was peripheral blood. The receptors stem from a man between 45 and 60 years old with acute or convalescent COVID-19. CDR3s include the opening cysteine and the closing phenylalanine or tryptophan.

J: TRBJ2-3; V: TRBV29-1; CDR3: CSVETERPQYF
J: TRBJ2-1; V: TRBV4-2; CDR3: CASSPATGRSYNEQFF
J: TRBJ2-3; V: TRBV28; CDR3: CASSWWTGTSTDTQYF
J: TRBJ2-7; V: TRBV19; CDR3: CASSIARDFGEQYF
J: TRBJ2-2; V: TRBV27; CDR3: CASSFGVLAGGGELFF
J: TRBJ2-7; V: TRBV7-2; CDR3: CASSLGQKTGEQYF
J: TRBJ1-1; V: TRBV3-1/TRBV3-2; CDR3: CASSLEGLEAFF
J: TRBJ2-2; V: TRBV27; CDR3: CATRTSGNTGELFF
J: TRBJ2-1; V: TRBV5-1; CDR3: CASSISGGQYNEQFF
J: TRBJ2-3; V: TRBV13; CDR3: CASSSTGTGVPDTQYF
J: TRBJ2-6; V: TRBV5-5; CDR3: CASSLSGGAGANVLTF
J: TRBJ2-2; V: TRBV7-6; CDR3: CASSQVAGADTGELFF
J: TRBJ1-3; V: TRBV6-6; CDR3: CASRGPRDTERNTIYF
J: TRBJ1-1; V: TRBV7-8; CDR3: CASSLAEANTEAFF
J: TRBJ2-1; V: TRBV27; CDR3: CASSISGLGDEQFF
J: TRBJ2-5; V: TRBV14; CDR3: CASSQKTSGYQETQYF
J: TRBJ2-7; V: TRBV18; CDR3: CASSPGGGETYEQYF
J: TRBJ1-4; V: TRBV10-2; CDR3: CASRGDRANEKLFF
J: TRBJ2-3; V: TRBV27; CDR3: CASSLRGNTDTQYF
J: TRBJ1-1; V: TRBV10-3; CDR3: CAISTRGNAEAFF
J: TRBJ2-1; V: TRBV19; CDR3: CASSAGPYNEQFF
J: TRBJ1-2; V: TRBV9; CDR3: CASSEGQGYGYTF
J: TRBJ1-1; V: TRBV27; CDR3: CASSLYAGTHTEAFF
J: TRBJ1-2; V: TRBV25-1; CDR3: CASSESFLEAYTF
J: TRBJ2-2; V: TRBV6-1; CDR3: CASSEQTGILNTGELFF
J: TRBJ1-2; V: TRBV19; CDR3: CASSNLWERSGYTF
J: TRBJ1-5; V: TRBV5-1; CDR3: CASSWTGQSNQPQHF
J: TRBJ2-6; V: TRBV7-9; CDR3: CASSHESDGANVLTF
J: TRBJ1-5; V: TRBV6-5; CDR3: CASSYYQGGQPQHF
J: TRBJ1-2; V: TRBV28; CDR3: CASSYSDRASYGYTF
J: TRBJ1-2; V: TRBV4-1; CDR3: CASSQGFGGPGYGYTF
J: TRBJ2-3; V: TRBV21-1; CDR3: CASSKVWYAGEGDTQYF
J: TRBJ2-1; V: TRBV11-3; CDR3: CASSLETGAYNEQFF
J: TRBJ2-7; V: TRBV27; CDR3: CASSGRGGLYEQYF
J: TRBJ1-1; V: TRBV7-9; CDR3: CASSLVGGSEAFF
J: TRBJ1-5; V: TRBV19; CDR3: CASRFVGQGVLGDQPQHF
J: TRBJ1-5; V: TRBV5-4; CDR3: CASSMGPQLNQPQHF
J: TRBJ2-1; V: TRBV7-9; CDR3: CASVAGGYEQFF
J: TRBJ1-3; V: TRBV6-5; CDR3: CASSRGFGNTIYF
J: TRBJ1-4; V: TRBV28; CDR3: CASRHRGTFPNEKLFF
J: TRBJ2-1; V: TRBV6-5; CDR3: CASSFERDRYEQFF
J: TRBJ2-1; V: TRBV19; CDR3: CASSMNGYNEQFF
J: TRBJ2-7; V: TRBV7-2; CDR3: CASSPGTRDYEQYF
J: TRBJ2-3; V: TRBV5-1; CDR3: CASSLGVLLAQAFTDTQYF
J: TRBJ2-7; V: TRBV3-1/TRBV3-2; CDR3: CATGDSTSYEQYF
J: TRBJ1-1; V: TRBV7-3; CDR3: CASSSGQGVENTEAFF
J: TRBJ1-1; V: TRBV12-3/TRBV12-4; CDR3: CASSLRGGTEAFF
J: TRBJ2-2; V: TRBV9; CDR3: CASSGTVNTGELFF